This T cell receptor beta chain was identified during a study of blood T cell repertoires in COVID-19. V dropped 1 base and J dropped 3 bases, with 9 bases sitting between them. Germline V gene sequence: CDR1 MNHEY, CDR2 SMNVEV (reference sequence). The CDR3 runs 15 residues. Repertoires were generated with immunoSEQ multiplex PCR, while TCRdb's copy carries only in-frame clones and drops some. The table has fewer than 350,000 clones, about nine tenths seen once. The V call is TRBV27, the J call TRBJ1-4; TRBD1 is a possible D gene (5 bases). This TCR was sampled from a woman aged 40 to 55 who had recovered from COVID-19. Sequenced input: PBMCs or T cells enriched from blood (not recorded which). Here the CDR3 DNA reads TGTGCCAGCAGTTTATGGGGGGGTTCTAATGAAAAACTGTTTTTT. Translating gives CASSLWGGSNEKLFF.